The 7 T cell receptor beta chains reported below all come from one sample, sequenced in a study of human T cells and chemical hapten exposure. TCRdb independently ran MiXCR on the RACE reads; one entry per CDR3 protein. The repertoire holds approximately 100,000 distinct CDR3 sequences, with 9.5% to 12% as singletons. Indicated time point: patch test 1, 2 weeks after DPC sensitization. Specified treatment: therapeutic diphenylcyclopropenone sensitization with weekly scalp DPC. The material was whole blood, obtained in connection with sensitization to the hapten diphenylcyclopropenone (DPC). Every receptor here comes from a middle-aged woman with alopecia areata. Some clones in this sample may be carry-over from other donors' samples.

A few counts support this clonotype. The CDR3 DNA follows: TGTGCCTGGCAGATAGCGGGAAACACCATATATTTT. Protein sequence: CAWQIAGNTIYF. This sequence joins TRBV12-3 or TRBV12-4 and TRBJ1-3; D is ambiguous. V was shortened by 11 bases and J by 4 bases, with 12 bases between the two germline ends. The CDR3 extends over 12 amino acids.

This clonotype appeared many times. The CDR3 coding sequence is TGTGCCAGCTCCCGGACTAGCGGGATCCAAGAGACCCAGTACTTC. Residues: CASSRTSGIQETQYF. The rearrangement joins TRBV6-6 to TRBJ2-5, with 12 bases identical to TRBD2. The V gene's germline CDR1 is MNHNY and CDR2 SVGAGI (reference sequence). The CDR3 totals 15 residues. The trim removed 8 bases at V and 1 base at J, leaving 5 bases unmatched.

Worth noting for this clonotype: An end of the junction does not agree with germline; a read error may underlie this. The CDR3 here is CASSSYRGNYNEQFF. As DNA, the CDR3 is TGTGCTAGCAGCTCTTACAGGGGTAACTACAATGAGCAGTTCTTC. The J gene is TRBJ2-1, the V gene TRBV7-7; 7 bases match TRBD1. Germline CDR1 reads SSHAT; CDR2 reads FNYEAQ (reference sequence). CDR3 size: 15 residues.

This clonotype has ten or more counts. The CDR3 DNA is TGTGCCAGCAGCAGCCGGGCCATAGAAAAAAACATTCAGTACTTC. Its translation is CASSSRAIEKNIQYF. The chain uses TRBV28 and TRBJ2-4; no reliable D call. Trimming cost V 6 bases and J 4 bases, with 16 bases left between them. Germline loops: CDR1 MDHEN, CDR2 SYDVKM. The CDR3 sequence is 15 residues long. Variable domain in full (rest from reference TRBV28 and TRBJ2-4): DVKVTQSSRYLVKRTGEKVFLECVQDMDHENMFWYRQDPGLGLRLIYFSYDVKMKEKGDIPEGYSVSREKKERFSLILESASTNQTSMYLCASSSRAIEKNIQYFGAGTRLSVL.

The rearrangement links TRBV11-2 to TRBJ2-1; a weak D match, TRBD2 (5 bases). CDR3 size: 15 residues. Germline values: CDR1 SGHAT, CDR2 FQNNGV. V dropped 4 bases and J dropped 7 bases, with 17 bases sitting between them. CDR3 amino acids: CASSSRSSRGNEQFF. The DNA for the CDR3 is TGTGCCAGCAGCTCACGGAGCTCCCGGGGAAATGAGCAGTTCTTC. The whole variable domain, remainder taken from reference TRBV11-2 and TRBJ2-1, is EAGVAQSPRYKIIEKRQSVAFWCNPISGHATLYWYQQILGQGPKLLIQFQNNGVVDDSQLPKDRFSAERLKGVDSTLKIQPAKLEDSAVYLCASSSRSSRGNEQFFGPGTRLTVL.

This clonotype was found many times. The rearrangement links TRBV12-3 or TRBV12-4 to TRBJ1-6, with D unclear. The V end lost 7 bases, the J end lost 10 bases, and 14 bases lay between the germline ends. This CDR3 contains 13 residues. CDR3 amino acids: CASNPDISSPLHF. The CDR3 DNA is TGTGCCAGCAATCCTGACATTTCCTCACCCCTCCACTTT.

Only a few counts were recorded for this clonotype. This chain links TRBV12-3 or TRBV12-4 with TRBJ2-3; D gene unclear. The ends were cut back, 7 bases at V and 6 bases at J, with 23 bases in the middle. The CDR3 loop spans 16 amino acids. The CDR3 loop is CASTLGQTGGRDTQYF. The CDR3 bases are TGTGCCAGCACCCTCGGGCAGACCGGTGGTAGGGATACGCAGTATTTT.